The 18 T cell receptor beta chains listed next were all sequenced from one sample in a study of glioma-infiltrating T cells after dendritic cell vaccination. Libraries were prepared by immunoSEQ multiplex PCR; TCRdb keeps only in-frame clonotypes and omits some of them. Among under 100,000 clones listed, 85% were seen once. Sample: blood, taken before dendritic cell vaccination. The receptors derive from a human donor with glioblastoma.

The chain joins TRBV5-1 to TRBJ2-7; 8 bases are a match to TRBD1. There are 14 residues in the CDR3. After removal of 4 bases from V and 3 bases from J, the junction contained 6 bases not matched to a gene. In germline, CDR1 is SGHRS, CDR2 YFSETQ. CDR3 sequence reads: CASSPGTGLYEQYF. The CDR3 bases are TGCGCCAGCAGCCCCGGGACAGGACTCTACGAGCAGTACTTC. Based on the CDR3 plus reference TRBV5-1 and TRBJ2-7, the full variable domain is KAGVTQTPRYLIKTRGQQVTLSCSPISGHRSVSWYQQTPGQGLQFLFEYFSETQRNKGNFPGRFSGRQFSNSRSEMNVSTLELGDSALYLCASSPGTGLYEQYFGPGTRLTVT.

There are a few counts of this clone. The chain uses TRBV7-8 and TRBJ2-1; 10 nucleotides align to TRBD2. V was clipped by 4 bases and J by 8 bases; unmatched bases: 11. Per germline, CDR1 SGHVS and CDR2 FQNEAQ. The CDR3 contains 16 residues. CDR3 sequence (DNA): TGTGCCAGCAGCTCCAAAACTAGCGGGGATTGGGATGAGCAGTTCTTC. As protein: CASSSKTSGDWDEQFF.

This clone was picked up a small number of times. The chain joins TRBV7-9 to TRBJ1-1, with D maybe TRBD1 (5 bases). The germline V gene encodes CDR1 SEHNR and CDR2 FQNEAQ (reference sequence). V lost 3 bases and J lost 4, with 12 bases in between. The CDR3 runs to 14 residues. The CDR3 DNA follows: TGTGCCAGCAGCTTCCTTCCAGGGTCCACTGAAGCTTTCTTT. It translates to CASSFLPGSTEAFF.

This sequence joins TRBV18 and TRBJ1-1, with 7 positions matching TRBD1. This CDR3 has 12 residues. J gave up 4 bases and V 5 bases, and 1 base lay outside the gene matches. Germline V gives CDR1 KGHSH, CDR2 LQKENI. The CDR3 region is CASSTGATEAFF. The CDR3 region has the DNA TGTGCCAGCTCAACAGGGGCCACTGAAGCTTTCTTT. Full variable domain (missing parts from reference TRBV18 and TRBJ1-1): NAGVMQNPRHLVRRRGQEARLRCSPMKGHSHVYWYRQLPEEGLKFMVYLQKENIIDESGMPKERFSAEFPKEGPSILRIQQVVRGDSAAYFCASSTGATEAFFGQGTRLTVV.

The rearrangement uses TRBV7-2 and TRBJ2-7; possibly TRBD2 for D (5 bases). The V and J ends lost 5 bases and 4 bases respectively, with 18 bases between them. The CDR3 has 15 amino acids. The V gene's germline CDR1 is SGHTA and CDR2 FQGNSA. CDR3 sequence: CASSRGVGEGYEQYF. The CDR3 DNA reads TGTGCCAGCAGCCGAGGTGTGGGAGAGGGTTACGAGCAGTACTTC.

The chain links TRBV15 to TRBJ2-5; D gene unclear. V was trimmed by 8 bases and J by 5 bases, leaving 9 bases between them. Per germline, CDR1 LNHNV and CDR2 YYDKDF (reference sequence). The CDR3 runs to 11 residues. The CDR3 sequence is CATAERETQYF. Here the CDR3 DNA reads TGTGCCACCGCCGAACGGGAGACCCAGTACTTC.

The chain has TRBV5-1 and TRBJ1-1; D is unclear. V dropped 0 bases and J dropped 4 bases, with 13 bases sitting between them. The CDR3 length is 15 residues. Germline V CDR1 and CDR2: SGHRS, YFSETQ. This CDR3 reads CASSLAGVWGTEAFF. CDR3 nucleotides: TGCGCCAGCAGCTTGGCCGGGGTCTGGGGCACTGAAGCTTTCTTT.

The V gene is TRBV13, the J gene TRBJ2-2, with 12 bases aligning to TRBD2. The CDR3 spans 17 residues. The germline V gene has CDR1 PRHDT and CDR2 FYEKMQ (reference sequence). With 10 bases clipped from V and 2 bases from J, the junction kept 11 bases outside the gene matches. The CDR3 protein is CATQRLTSGGNTGELFF. In DNA, the CDR3 is TGTGCCACCCAAAGGCTGACTAGCGGGGGAAACACCGGGGAGCTGTTTTTT. Using reference TRBV13 and TRBJ2-2 for the parts outside the CDR3, the full variable domain is AAGVIQSPRHLIKEKRETATLKCYPIPRHDTVYWYQQGPGQDPQFLISFYEKMQSDKGSIPDRFSAQQFSDYHSELNMSSLELGDSALYFCATQRLTSGGNTGELFFGEGSRLTVL.

This clone was counted once. V usage is TRBV10-2 and J usage is TRBJ2-7; possibly TRBD2 for D (6 bases). Germline V gene sequence: CDR1 WSHSY, CDR2 SAAADI. Trimming shortened V by 6 bases and J by 7 bases, and 19 bases separated the two germline ends. The CDR3 extends over 14 amino acids. This chain's CDR3 is CASRDPGLPGEQYF. CDR3 bases: TGCGCCAGCAGGGACCCGGGACTCCCTGGGGAGCAGTACTTC.

The J gene is TRBJ1-1, the V gene TRBV9; possible D gene TRBD1, 6 bases. The CDR3 is 15 amino acids. V lost 2 bases, J lost 3 bases, and 14 bases lay in between. The germline V gene has CDR1 SGDLS and CDR2 YYNGEE. CDR3 region: CASSVRTRGDTEAFF. The CDR3, as DNA: TGTGCCAGCAGCGTCCGGACTAGGGGGGACACTGAAGCTTTCTTT.

This chain uses TRBV7-9 with TRBJ2-1, with 8 bases fitting TRBD2. V dropped 4 bases and J dropped 4; count of bases not matched to a gene: 9. The CDR3 contains 16 residues. Germline CDR1 and CDR2: SEHNR and FQNEAQ (reference sequence). CDR3 bases: TGTGCCAGCAGCTCCCCAGCGGGAGCAACGTACAATGAGCAGTTCTTC. Protein: CASSSPAGATYNEQFF.

The chain has TRBV29-1 and TRBJ1-2; TRBD1 aligns across 10 bases. CDR3 length equals 12 residues. V dropped 4 bases and J dropped 7; count of bases not matched to a gene: 3. Per germline, CDR1 SQVTM and CDR2 ANQGSEA. Written as DNA, the CDR3 is TGCAGCGTTGGGACAGGGGGTCTTGGCTACACCTTC. The encoded protein is CSVGTGGLGYTF. The full variable domain, with the rest looked up from reference TRBV29-1 and TRBJ1-2, is SAVISQKPSRDICQRGTSLTIQCQVDSQVTMMFWYRQQPGQSLTLIATANQGSEATYESGFVIDKFPISRPNLTFSTLTVSNMSPEDSSIYLCSVGTGGLGYTFGSGTRLTVV.

The gene calls are TRBV5-1 and TRBJ2-1; 8 bases match TRBD2. This CDR3 has 17 residues. Germline CDR1 SGHRS, CDR2 YFSETQ. Trimming at V came to 2 bases and at J to 5 bases, leaving 12 bases not matched to a gene. CDR3 sequence: CASSFSIPGLGNNEQFF. CDR3 DNA sequence: TGCGCCAGCAGCTTTTCCATCCCGGGACTAGGGAACAATGAGCAGTTCTTC.

This clone has only a few counts. This sequence joins TRBV4-1 and TRBJ1-3, with D maybe TRBD1 (6 bases). Germline CDR1 and CDR2: MGHRA and YSYEKL. CDR3 size: 17 residues. The V gene lost 0 bases and the J gene lost 3 bases, with 15 bases spanning the gap. CDR3 nucleotide sequence: TGCGCCAGCAGCCAAGATAGGAAGAGGGGGAATGGAAACACCATATATTTT. It codes for CASSQDRKRGNGNTIYF.

The chain combines TRBV6-4 with TRBJ2-1; D is possibly TRBD2 (5 bases). V shed 6 bases and J shed 10 bases, with 16 bases lying between them. The CDR3 is made up of 13 amino acids. Germline-derived CDR1 and CDR2 are MRHNA and SNTAGT. The CDR3 sequence: CASSPDGAGEQFF. CDR3 nucleotide sequence: TGTGCCAGCAGCCCCGATGGTGCGGGCGAGCAGTTCTTC.

This clone qualifies as medium-sized. The rearrangement uses TRBV5-6 and TRBJ2-3; maybe TRBD1 (7 bases). CDR1 is SGHDT and CDR2 is YYEEEE in the germline V gene. Trimming pared 3 bases from V and 0 bases from J, leaving 17 bases between. This CDR3 is built from 17 residues. The CDR3: CASSWGAGGTSTDTQYF. In DNA, the CDR3 is TGTGCCAGCAGCTGGGGTGCAGGGGGGACTAGCACAGATACGCAGTATTTT.

This clone has just one count. The chain joins TRBV29-1 to TRBJ1-1, with 7 bases matching TRBD1. CDR1 is SQVTM, CDR2 ANQGSEA, per germline. Trimming cost V 0 bases and J 0 bases; bases outside gene matches: 13. The CDR3 sequence is 18 residues long. The CDR3, as DNA: TGCAGCGTTGAAGATCGGCGAGGGGCTGGGACAGTGAACACTGAAGCTTTCTTT. Translation: CSVEDRRGAGTVNTEAFF.

The chain combines TRBV19 with TRBJ2-7, with 13 bases lining up with TRBD2. The CDR3 totals 18 residues. J lost 2 bases, V lost 1 base, and 8 bases had no gene match. Germline CDR1 LNHDA, CDR2 SQIVND (reference sequence). The CDR3 region is CASSIGVLGLAGAYEQYF. The CDR3 bases are TGTGCCAGTAGTATAGGTGTTCTCGGACTAGCGGGAGCCTACGAGCAGTACTTC.